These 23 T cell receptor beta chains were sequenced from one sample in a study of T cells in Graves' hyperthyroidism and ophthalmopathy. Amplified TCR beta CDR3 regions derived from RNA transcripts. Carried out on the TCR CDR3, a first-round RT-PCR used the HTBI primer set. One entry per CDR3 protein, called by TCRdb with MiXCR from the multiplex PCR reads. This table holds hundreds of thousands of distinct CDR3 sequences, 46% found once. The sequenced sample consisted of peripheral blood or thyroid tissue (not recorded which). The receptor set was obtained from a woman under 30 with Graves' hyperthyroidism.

CDR3 sequence reads: CASSLIAGAGELFF. CDR3 in DNA: TGTGCCAGCAGCCTGATAGCGGGAGCCGGGGAGCTGTTTTTT. The rearrangement uses TRBV13 and TRBJ2-2; TRBD2 matches at 9 bases. J was trimmed by 6 bases and V by 5 bases; bases with no gene match: 4. Germline CDR1 is PRHDT and CDR2 is FYEKMQ (reference sequence). The CDR3 totals 14 residues.

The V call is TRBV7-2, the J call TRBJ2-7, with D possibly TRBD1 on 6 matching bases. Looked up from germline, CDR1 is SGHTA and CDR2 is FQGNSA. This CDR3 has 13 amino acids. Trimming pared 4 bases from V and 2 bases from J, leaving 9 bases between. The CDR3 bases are TGTGCCAGCAGCTCAGGGGTTCCCTACGAGCAGTACTTC. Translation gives CASSSGVPYEQYF.

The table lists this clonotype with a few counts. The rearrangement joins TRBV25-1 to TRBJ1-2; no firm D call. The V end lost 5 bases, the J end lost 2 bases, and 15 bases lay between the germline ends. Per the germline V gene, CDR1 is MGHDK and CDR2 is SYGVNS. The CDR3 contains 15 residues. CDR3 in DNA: TGTGCCAGCAGTTTCGTACACGTAATCAACTATGGCTACACCTTC. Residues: CASSFVHVINYGYTF.

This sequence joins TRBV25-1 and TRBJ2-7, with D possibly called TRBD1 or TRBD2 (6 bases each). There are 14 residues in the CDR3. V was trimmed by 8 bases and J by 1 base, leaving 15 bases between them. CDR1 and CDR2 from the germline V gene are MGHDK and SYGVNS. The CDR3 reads CASLSAGTSYEQYF. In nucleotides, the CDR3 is TGTGCCAGCTTATCCGCGGGGACATCCTACGAGCAGTACTTC.

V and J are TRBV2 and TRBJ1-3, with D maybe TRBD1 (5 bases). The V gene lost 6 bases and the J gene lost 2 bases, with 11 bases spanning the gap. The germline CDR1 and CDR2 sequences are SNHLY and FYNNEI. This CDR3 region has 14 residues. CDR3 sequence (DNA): TGTGCCAGCAGACACGGGACGACTGGAAACACCATATATTTT. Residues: CASRHGTTGNTIYF.

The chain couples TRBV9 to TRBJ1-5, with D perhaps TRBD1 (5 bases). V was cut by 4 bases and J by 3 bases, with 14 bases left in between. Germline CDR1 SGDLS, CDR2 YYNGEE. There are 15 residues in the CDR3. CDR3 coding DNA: TGTGCCAGCAGCCCGGGACGGGCCCCCAATCAGCCCCAGCATTTT. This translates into CASSPGRAPNQPQHF.

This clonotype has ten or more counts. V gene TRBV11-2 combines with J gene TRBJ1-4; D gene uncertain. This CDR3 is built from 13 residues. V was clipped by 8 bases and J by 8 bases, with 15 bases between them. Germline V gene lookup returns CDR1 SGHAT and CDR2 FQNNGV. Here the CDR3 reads CASGRGLGEKLFF. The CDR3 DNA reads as TGTGCCAGCGGACGTGGGTTGGGGGAAAAACTGTTTTTT.

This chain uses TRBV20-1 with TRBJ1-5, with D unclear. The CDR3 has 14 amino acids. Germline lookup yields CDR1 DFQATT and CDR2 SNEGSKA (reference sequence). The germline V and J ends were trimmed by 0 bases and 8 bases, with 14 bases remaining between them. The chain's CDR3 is CSARESGILEPQHF. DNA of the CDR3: TGCAGTGCTAGAGAATCGGGGATTCTGGAGCCCCAGCATTTT.

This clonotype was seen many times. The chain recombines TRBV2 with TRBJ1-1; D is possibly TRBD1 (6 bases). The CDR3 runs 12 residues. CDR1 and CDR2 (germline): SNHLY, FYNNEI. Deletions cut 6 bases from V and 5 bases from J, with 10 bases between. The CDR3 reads CASSYRETEAFF. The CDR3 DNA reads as TGTGCCAGCAGCTACAGGGAGACTGAAGCTTTCTTT.

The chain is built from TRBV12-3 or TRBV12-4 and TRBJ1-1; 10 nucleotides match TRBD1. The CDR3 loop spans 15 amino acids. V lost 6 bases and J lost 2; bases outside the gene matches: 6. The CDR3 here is CASRKTGGINTEAFF. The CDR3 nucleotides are TGTGCCAGCAGGAAGACAGGGGGCATAAACACTGAAGCTTTCTTT.

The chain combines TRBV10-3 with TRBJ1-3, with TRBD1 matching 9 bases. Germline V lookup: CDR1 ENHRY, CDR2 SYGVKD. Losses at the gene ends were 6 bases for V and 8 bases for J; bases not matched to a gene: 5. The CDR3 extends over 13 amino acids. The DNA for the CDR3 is TGTGCCATCAGAGCGACAGGGGGGCACACCATATATTTT. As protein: CAIRATGGHTIYF.

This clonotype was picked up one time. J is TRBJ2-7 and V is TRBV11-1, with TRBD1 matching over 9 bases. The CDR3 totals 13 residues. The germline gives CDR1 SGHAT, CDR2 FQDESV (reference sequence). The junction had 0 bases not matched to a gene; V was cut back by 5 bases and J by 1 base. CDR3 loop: CASSGTGSYEQYV. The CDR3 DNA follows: TGTGCCAGCAGCGGGACAGGGTCCTACGAGCAGTACGTC.

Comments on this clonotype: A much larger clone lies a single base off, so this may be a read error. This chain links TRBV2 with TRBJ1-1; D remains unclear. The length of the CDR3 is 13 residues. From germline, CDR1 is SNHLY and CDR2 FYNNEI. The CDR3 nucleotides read TGTGCCGGCAGTCGAGACAAAAACACTGAAGCTTTCTTT. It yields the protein CAGSRDKNTEAFF.

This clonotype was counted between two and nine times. The chain's CDR3 is CSASRRSNQPQHF. CDR3 in DNA: TGCAGTGCTAGTCGGAGGAGCAATCAGCCCCAGCATTTT. This rearrangement joins TRBV20-1 to TRBJ1-5; D not resolved. Germline-derived CDR1 and CDR2 are DFQATT and SNEGSKA (reference sequence). This CDR3 comprises 13 residues. The V end lost 3 bases, the J end lost 1 base, and 7 bases lay between the germline ends.

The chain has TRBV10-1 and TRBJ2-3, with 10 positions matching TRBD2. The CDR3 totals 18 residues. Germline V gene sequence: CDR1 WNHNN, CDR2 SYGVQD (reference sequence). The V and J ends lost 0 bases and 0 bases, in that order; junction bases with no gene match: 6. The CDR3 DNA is TGCGCCAGCAGTGAGTCCGTGACTAGCGGGTTGAGCACAGATACGCAGTATTTT. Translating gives CASSESVTSGLSTDTQYF.

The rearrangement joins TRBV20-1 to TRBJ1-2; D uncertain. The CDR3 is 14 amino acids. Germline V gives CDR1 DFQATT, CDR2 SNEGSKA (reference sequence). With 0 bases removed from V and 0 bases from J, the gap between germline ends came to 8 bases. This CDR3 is CSARDRPSNYGYTF. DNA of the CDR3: TGCAGTGCTAGAGATCGCCCCTCTAACTATGGCTACACCTTC.

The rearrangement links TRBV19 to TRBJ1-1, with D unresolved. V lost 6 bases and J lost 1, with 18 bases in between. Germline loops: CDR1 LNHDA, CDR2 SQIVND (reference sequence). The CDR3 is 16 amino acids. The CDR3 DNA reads TGTGCCAGTAGCTCCCATTTCGATGTCGGGAACACTGAAGCTTTCTTT. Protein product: CASSSHFDVGNTEAFF.

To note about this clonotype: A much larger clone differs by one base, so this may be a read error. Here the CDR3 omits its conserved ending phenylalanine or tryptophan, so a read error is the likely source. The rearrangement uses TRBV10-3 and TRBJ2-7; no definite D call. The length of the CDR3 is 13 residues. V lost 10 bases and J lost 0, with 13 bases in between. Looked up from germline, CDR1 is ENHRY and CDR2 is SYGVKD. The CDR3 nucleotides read TGTGCCAGCAGCCCCGGCACCTCCTACGAGCAGTACCTC. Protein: CASSPGTSYEQYL.

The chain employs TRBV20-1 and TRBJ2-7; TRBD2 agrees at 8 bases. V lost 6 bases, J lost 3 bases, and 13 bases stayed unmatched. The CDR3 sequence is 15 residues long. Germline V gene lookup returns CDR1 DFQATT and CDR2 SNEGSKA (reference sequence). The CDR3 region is CSAFAGLAGLYEQYF. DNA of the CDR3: TGCAGTGCCTTCGCCGGACTAGCCGGACTCTACGAGCAGTACTTC.

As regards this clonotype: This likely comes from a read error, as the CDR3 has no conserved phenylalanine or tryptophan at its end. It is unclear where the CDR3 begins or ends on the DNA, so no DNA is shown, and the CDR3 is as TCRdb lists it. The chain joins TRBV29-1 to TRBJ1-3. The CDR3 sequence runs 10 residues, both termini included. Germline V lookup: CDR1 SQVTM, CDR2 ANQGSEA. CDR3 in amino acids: CSVELDYLNT.

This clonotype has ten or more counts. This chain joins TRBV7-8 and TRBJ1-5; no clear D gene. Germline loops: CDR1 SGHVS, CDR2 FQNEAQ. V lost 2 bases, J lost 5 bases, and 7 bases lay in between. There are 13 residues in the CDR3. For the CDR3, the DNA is TGTGCCAGCAGCTTAACATCCTATCAGCCCCAGCATTTT. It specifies CASSLTSYQPQHF.

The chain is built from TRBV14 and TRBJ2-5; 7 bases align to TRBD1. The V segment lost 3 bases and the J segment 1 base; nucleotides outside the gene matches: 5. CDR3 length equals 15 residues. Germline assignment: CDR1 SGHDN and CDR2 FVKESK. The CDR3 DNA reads TGTGCCAGCAGCCATGGCCGGGACAGCCAAGAGACCCAGTACTTC. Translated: CASSHGRDSQETQYF.

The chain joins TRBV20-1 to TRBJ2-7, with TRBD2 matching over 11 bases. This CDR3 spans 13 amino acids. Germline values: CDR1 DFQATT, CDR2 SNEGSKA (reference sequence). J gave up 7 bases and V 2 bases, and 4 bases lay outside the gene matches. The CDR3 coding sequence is TGCAGTGCTAGACTAGGACTAGCGGGTGAGCAGTACTTC. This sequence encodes CSARLGLAGEQYF.